The 22 T cell receptor beta chains below were found in one sample sequenced in a study of T-cell memory formation after mild COVID-19. TCRdb re-called the 5' RACE reads through MiXCR, storing one row per CDR3 protein. The profile shows about 130,000 distinct CDR3 sequences, roughly 15% of them singletons. Sequenced: PBMCs or a T cell subset sorted from them (not recorded which). These receptors originate from an adult woman who had mild COVID-19 (a few samples of this study predate the infection). Cell type and time point are not known.

This clonotype was seen many times. The rearrangement links TRBV5-6 to TRBJ2-4, with TRBD2 matching over 8 bases. Germline-derived CDR1 and CDR2 are SGHDT and YYEEEE. With V trimmed by 4 bases and J by 5 bases, 2 bases remained unmatched. CDR3 length: 13 residues. The DNA of the CDR3 is TGTGCCAGCAGCCCGGGACTAGAAAACATTCAGTACTTC. This encodes CASSPGLENIQYF.

This clonotype was seen more than once but under ten times. The rearrangement uses TRBV7-9 and TRBJ2-3, with 12 bases matching TRBD2. Germline CDR1 SEHNR, CDR2 FQNEAQ (reference sequence). J was trimmed by 0 bases and V by 4 bases; bases with no gene match: 11. The CDR3 contains 19 residues. The CDR3 DNA reads as TGTGCCAGCAGCTCCCCCCCCGCGACTAGCGGGGGAAGCACAGATACGCAGTATTTT. This sequence encodes CASSSPPATSGGSTDTQYF. The full variable domain, rest sourced from reference TRBV7-9 and TRBJ2-3, is DTGVSQNPRHKITKRGQNVTFRCDPISEHNRLYWYRQTLGQGPEFLTYFQNEAQLEKSRLLSDRFSAERPKGSFSTLEIQRTEQGDSAMYLCASSSPPATSGGSTDTQYFGPGTRLTVL.

V and J are TRBV5-5 and TRBJ2-3; possible D gene TRBD1, 6 bases. Germline loops: CDR1 SGHKS, CDR2 YYEKEE (reference sequence). CDR3 length: 14 residues. V shed 6 bases and J shed 0 bases, with 11 bases lying between them. The CDR3 coding sequence is TGTGCCAGCACCCTGGACAGTAGCACAGATACGCAGTATTTT. Translating it yields CASTLDSSTDTQYF.

This sequence joins TRBV29-1 and TRBJ2-7; a weak D match, TRBD2 (5 bases). Germline-derived CDR1 and CDR2 are SQVTM and ANQGSEA. Between the trimmed V and J ends, which lost 6 bases and 2 bases, there was a span of 11 bases. This CDR3 has 12 amino acids. The CDR3: CSVLGVAYEQYF. The CDR3 DNA follows: TGCAGCGTGCTCGGGGTCGCCTACGAGCAGTACTTC.

V is TRBV27 and J is TRBJ2-1; 8 nucleotides line up with TRBD2. Germline V gene sequence: CDR1 MNHEY, CDR2 SMNVEV (reference sequence). V gave up 6 bases and J gave up 4 bases; unmatched junction bases: 14. The CDR3 contains 17 residues. This CDR3 reads CASSYRHALAGYNEQFF. CDR3 bases: TGTGCCAGCAGCTATCGGCATGCGCTAGCGGGTTACAATGAGCAGTTCTTC.

The V call is TRBV6-6, the J call TRBJ2-2; 7 nucleotides align to TRBD2. Germline V gives CDR1 MNHNY, CDR2 SVGAGI (reference sequence). With 5 bases clipped from V and 5 bases from J, the junction kept 2 bases outside the gene matches. CDR3 length equals 13 residues. DNA of the CDR3: TGTGCCAGCAGTCGGGAGGCTACCGGGGAGCTGTTTTTT. Its protein product is CASSREATGELFF.

This chain uses TRBV27 with TRBJ1-1; 7 bases map to TRBD1. Trimming took 3 bases from V and 2 from J; bases not matched to a gene: 6. Germline V gene sequence: CDR1 MNHEY, CDR2 SMNVEV (reference sequence). The CDR3 is made up of 15 amino acids. The CDR3 spells CASSLSTGANTEAFF. DNA for the CDR3: TGTGCCAGCAGTTTGTCCACAGGGGCCAACACTGAAGCTTTCTTT.

The rearrangement joins TRBV6-2 or TRBV6-3 to TRBJ2-1; 12 bases match TRBD2. The CDR3 covers 18 residues. The junction had 11 bases not matched to a gene; V was cut back by 5 bases and J by 3 bases. From germline, CDR1 is MNHEY and CDR2 SVGEGT. The CDR3 DNA sequence: TGTGCCAGCAGTAAGCGTTGGGGACTAGCGGGCCTCTACAATGAGCAGTTCTTC. This gives the protein CASSKRWGLAGLYNEQFF.

This chain links TRBV29-1 with TRBJ2-3; D is unresolved. Between the trimmed V and J ends, which lost 6 bases and 0 bases, there was a span of 13 bases. Germline CDR1 SQVTM, CDR2 ANQGSEA. This CDR3 is built from 14 residues. The CDR3 sequence: CSVLVFSSTDTQYF. Written as DNA, the CDR3 is TGCAGCGTGCTCGTCTTCTCTAGCACAGATACGCAGTATTTT.

V usage is TRBV7-8 and J usage is TRBJ2-3; D is unresolved. Deletions cut 6 bases from V and 5 bases from J, with 9 bases between. The CDR3 loop spans 12 amino acids. CDR1 and CDR2 from the germline V gene are SGHVS and FQNEAQ. The chain's CDR3 is CASSSVGDTQYF. The CDR3 DNA reads TGTGCCAGCAGTTCCGTGGGAGATACGCAGTATTTT.

The gene calls are TRBV20-1 and TRBJ2-3; maybe TRBD2 (5 bases). Trimming shortened V by 1 base and J by 6 bases, and 17 bases separated the two germline ends. The germline CDR1 and CDR2 sequences are DFQATT and SNEGSKA (reference sequence). This CDR3 has 15 residues. CDR3 coding DNA: TGCAGTGCTAGAGGTTCCGGACTGCGGTGGGATACGCAGTATTTT. Translation: CSARGSGLRWDTQYF.

This chain connects TRBV29-1 to TRBJ2-1, with 8 bases matching TRBD1. V was pared by 6 bases and J by 8 bases, with 12 bases of the junction left unmatched. The CDR3 length is 14 residues. Germline V lookup: CDR1 SQVTM, CDR2 ANQGSEA. The CDR3, as DNA: TGCAGCGTGGTCCGGGCACAGGGGGTCGATGAGCAGTTCTTC. Translating it yields CSVVRAQGVDEQFF.

This chain links TRBV7-2 with TRBJ2-7; weak D call: TRBD1 (6 bases). The CDR3 covers 16 residues. Germline assignment: CDR1 SGHTA and CDR2 FQGNSA. V was clipped by 2 bases and J by 0 bases, with 14 bases between them. In DNA, the CDR3 is TGTGCCAGCAGCTTACGGACAGCTTTGAGCTCCTACGAGCAGTACTTC. This gives the protein CASSLRTALSSYEQYF.

The J gene is TRBJ2-3, the V gene TRBV2, with TRBD2 matching over 10 bases. The CDR3 runs 17 residues. V lost 7 bases to trimming and J lost 1 base; unmatched junction nucleotides: 11. Germline CDR1 reads SNHLY; CDR2 reads FYNNEI. The CDR3 here is CASNPKRGTSGTDTQYF. CDR3 sequence (DNA): TGTGCCAGCAACCCGAAGAGGGGGACTAGCGGCACAGATACGCAGTATTTT.

The sample holds a few counts of this clonotype. The genes are TRBV7-2 and TRBJ2-5, with 7 bases identical to TRBD1. CDR1 and CDR2 from the germline V gene are SGHTA and FQGNSA. J gave up 0 bases and V 5 bases, and 3 bases lay outside the gene matches. The CDR3 is 14 residues long. The CDR3 here is CASSRDRDQETQYF. For the CDR3, the DNA is TGTGCCAGCAGCAGGGACAGAGACCAAGAGACCCAGTACTTC.

This clonotype was found a few times. The chain joins TRBV7-9 to TRBJ2-2; D is perhaps TRBD2 (5 bases). Trimming removed 1 base from V and 6 bases from J, with 12 bases in between. Germline CDR1 and CDR2: SEHNR and FQNEAQ (reference sequence). The length of the CDR3 is 15 residues. As DNA, the CDR3 is TGTGCCAGCAGCTTAGAGAGGGTCCGACCCGGGGAGCTGTTTTTT. Protein: CASSLERVRPGELFF.

The CDR3 nucleotides are TGTGCCAGCGAGACGGTTACTAATGAAAAACTGTTTTTT. This gives the protein CASETVTNEKLFF. The rearrangement joins TRBV6-1 to TRBJ1-4; D not resolved. Trimming shortened V by 8 bases and J by 2 bases, and 9 bases separated the two germline ends. Germline CDR1 is MNHNS and CDR2 is SASEGT. The CDR3 has 13 residues.

The chain has TRBV6-5 and TRBJ1-4; TRBD1 is a possible D gene (6 bases). Germline V lookup: CDR1 MNHEY, CDR2 SVGAGI. The CDR3 is 14 amino acids. The V gene lost 4 bases and the J gene lost 8 bases, with 14 bases spanning the gap. The CDR3 coding sequence is TGTGCCAGCAGTTCCACAGGGCGGGAGGAAAAACTGTTTTTT. This encodes CASSSTGREEKLFF.

The chain employs TRBV20-1 and TRBJ2-5, with TRBD1 matching 7 bases. This CDR3 is 14 amino acids long. CDR1 and CDR2 from the germline V gene are DFQATT and SNEGSKA (reference sequence). After removal of 1 base from V and 2 bases from J, the junction contained 4 bases not matched to a gene. CDR3 sequence: CSARAPGQQETQYF. CDR3 DNA sequence: TGCAGTGCTAGAGCTCCGGGACAGCAAGAGACCCAGTACTTC.

This clonotype showed up many times. The J gene is TRBJ1-5, the V gene TRBV12-3 or TRBV12-4, with D hard to call. Trimming cost V 5 bases and J 7 bases, with 6 bases left between them. The CDR3 is 11 residues long. CDR3 protein: CASSLGQPQHF. The CDR3 DNA reads as TGTGCCAGCAGTCTGGGGCAGCCCCAGCATTTT.

The chain employs TRBV12-3 or TRBV12-4 and TRBJ2-3, with TRBD1 matching over 7 bases. V was clipped by 6 bases and J by 4 bases; unmatched bases: 4. The CDR3 is 13 amino acids. CDR3 sequence: CASSRQGADTQYF. CDR3 nucleotides: TGTGCCAGCAGCCGCCAGGGGGCAGATACGCAGTATTTT.

This clonotype occurred a few times. Mismatch with germline at one junction end may stem from a read error. The J gene is TRBJ1-1, the V gene TRBV7-9; no definite D call. Per germline, CDR1 SEHNR and CDR2 FQNEAQ (reference sequence). The CDR3 consists of 11 residues. The CDR3 region has the DNA TGTGCCAGCAGCGATCGGGTTGAAGGTTTCTTT. Translation: CASSDRVEGFF.